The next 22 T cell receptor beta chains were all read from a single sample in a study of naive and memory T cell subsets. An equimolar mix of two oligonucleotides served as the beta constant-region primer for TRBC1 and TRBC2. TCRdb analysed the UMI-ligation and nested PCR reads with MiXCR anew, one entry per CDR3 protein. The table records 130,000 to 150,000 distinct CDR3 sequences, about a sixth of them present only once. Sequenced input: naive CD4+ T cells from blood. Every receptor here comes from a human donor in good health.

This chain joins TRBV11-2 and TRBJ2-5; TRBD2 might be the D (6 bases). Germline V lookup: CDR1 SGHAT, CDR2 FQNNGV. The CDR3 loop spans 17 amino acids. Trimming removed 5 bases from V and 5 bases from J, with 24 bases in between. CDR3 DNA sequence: TGTGCCAGCAGCACACCCCGTGGCGGGGCCCCACGGGAGACCCAGTACTTC. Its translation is CASSTPRGGAPRETQYF.

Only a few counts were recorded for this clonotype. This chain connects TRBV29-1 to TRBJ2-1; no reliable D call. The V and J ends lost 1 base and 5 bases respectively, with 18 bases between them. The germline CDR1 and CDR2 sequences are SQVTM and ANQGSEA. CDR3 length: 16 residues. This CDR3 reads CSVEGMTFRPNNEQFF. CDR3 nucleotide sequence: TGCAGCGTTGAAGGGATGACATTTCGGCCGAACAATGAGCAGTTCTTC.

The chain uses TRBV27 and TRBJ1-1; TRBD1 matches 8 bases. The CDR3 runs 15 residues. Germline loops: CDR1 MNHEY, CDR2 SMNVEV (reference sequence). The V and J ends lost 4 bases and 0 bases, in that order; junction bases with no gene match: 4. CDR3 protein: CASSYRTGMNTEAFF. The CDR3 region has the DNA TGTGCCAGCAGTTATAGGACAGGGATGAACACTGAAGCTTTCTTT.

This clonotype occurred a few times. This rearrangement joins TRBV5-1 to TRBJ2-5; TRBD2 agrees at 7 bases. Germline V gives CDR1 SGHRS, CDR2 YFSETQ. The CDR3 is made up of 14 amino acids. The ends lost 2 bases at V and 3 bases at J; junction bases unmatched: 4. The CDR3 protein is CASSFVAGEETQYF. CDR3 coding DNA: TGCGCCAGCAGCTTCGTTGCGGGAGAAGAGACCCAGTACTTC.

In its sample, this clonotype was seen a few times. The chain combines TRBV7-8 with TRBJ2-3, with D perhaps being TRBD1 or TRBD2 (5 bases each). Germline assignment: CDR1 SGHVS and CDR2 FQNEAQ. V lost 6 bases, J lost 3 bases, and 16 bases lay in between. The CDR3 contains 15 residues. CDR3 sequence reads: CASSGGRQGTDTQYF. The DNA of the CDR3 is TGTGCCAGCAGTGGGGGACGGCAGGGTACAGATACGCAGTATTTT.

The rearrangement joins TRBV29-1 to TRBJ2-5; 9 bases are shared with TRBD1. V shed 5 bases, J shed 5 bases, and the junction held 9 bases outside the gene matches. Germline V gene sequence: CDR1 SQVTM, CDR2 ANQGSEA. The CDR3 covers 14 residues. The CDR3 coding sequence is TGCAGCGTTTGCCTGGACAGGGGTAGGGAGACCCAGTACTTC. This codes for CSVCLDRGRETQYF.

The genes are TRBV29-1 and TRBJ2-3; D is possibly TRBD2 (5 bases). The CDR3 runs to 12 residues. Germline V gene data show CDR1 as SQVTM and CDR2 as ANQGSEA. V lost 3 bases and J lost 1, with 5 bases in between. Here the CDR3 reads CSVDGGTDTQYF. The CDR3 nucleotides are TGCAGCGTTGACGGGGGCACAGATACGCAGTATTTT.

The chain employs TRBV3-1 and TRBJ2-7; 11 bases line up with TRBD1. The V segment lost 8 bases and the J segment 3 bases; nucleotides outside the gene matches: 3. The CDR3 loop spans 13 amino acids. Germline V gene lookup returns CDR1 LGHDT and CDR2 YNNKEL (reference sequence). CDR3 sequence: CASGTGGFYEQYF. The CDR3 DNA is TGTGCCAGCGGGACAGGGGGGTTCTACGAGCAGTACTTC.

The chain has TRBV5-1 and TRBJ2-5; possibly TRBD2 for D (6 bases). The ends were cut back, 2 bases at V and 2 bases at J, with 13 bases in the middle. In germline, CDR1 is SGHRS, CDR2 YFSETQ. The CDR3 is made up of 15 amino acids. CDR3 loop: CASSLYLARQETQYF. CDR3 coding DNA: TGCGCCAGCAGCTTATATCTAGCGAGACAAGAGACCCAGTACTTC.

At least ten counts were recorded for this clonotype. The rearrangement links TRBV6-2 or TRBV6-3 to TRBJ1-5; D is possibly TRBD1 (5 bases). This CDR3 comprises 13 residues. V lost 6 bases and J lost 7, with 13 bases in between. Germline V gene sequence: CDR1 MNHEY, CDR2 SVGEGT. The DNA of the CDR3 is TGTGCCAGCAGCCACAGGTTAGCGCAGCCCCAGCATTTT. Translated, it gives CASSHRLAQPQHF.

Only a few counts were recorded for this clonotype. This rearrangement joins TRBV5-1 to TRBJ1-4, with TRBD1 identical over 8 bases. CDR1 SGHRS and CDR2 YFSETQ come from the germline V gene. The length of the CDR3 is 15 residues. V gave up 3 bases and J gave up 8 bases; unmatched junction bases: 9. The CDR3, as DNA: TGCGCCAGCAGCTCTTCCGGGACAGGCTCCGAAAAACTGTTTTTT. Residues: CASSSSGTGSEKLFF.

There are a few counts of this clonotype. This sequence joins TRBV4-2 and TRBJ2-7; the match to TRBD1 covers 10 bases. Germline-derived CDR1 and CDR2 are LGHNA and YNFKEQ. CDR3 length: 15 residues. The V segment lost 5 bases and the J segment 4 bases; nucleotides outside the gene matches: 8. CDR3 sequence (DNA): TGTGCCAGCAGCTCAGGACAGGGGGATGTGTACGAGCAGTACTTC. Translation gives CASSSGQGDVYEQYF.

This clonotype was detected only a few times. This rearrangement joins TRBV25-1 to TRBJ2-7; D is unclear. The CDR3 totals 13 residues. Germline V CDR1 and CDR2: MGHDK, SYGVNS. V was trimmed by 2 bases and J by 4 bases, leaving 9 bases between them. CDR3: CASSEPNQYEQYF. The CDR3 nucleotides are TGTGCCAGCAGTGAACCTAATCAATACGAGCAGTACTTC.

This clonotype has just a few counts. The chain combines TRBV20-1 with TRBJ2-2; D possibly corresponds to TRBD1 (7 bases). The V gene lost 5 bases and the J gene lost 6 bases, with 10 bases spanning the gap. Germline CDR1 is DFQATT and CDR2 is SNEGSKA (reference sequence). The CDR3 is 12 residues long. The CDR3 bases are TGCAGTGCTCGCAGGGGGGCCGGGGAGCTGTTTTTT. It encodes CSARRGAGELFF.

CDR3 sequence reads: CSARDYMQGNSPLHF. DNA for the CDR3: TGCAGTGCTAGAGATTACATGCAGGGGAATTCACCCCTCCACTTT. The chain is built from TRBV20-1 and TRBJ1-6, with a tentative D call TRBD1 (6 bases). With 0 bases removed from V and 7 bases from J, the gap between germline ends came to 13 bases. CDR1 and CDR2 (germline): DFQATT, SNEGSKA (reference sequence). This CDR3 is built from 15 residues.

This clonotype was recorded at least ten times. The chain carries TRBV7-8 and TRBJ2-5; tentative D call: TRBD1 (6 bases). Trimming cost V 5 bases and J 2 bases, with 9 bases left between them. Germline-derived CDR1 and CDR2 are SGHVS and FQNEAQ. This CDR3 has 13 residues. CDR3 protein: CASSPGQQETQYF. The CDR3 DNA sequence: TGTGCCAGCAGCCCCGGACAGCAAGAGACCCAGTACTTC.

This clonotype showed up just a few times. The CDR3 nucleotides are TGTGCCAGGCGACAGCGGACCTACGAGCAGTACTTC. Its translation: CARRQRTYEQYF. This chain joins TRBV28 and TRBJ2-7, with D perhaps assigned TRBD1 or TRBD2 (5 bases each). Germline CDR1 and CDR2: MDHEN and SYDVKM. V shed 9 bases and J shed 2 bases, with 11 bases lying between them. CDR3 length equals 12 residues. Complete variable domain (other parts from reference TRBV28 and TRBJ2-7): DVKVTQSSRYLVKRTGEKVFLECVQDMDHENMFWYRQDPGLGLRLIYFSYDVKMKEKGDIPEGYSVSREKKERFSLILESASTNQTSMYLCARRQRTYEQYFGPGTRLTVT.

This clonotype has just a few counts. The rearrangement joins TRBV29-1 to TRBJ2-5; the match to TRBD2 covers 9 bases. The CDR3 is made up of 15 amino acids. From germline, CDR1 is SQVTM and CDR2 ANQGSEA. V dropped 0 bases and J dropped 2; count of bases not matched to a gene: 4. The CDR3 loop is CSVEDPSGIQETQYF. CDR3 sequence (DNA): TGCAGCGTTGAAGATCCTAGCGGGATACAAGAGACCCAGTACTTC.

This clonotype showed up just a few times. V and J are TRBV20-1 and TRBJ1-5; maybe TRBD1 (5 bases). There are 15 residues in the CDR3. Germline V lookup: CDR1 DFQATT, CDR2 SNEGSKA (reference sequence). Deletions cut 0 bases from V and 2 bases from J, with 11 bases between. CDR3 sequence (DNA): TGCAGTGCTAGAGACGGGACCTGGGGCAATCAGCCCCAGCATTTT. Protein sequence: CSARDGTWGNQPQHF.

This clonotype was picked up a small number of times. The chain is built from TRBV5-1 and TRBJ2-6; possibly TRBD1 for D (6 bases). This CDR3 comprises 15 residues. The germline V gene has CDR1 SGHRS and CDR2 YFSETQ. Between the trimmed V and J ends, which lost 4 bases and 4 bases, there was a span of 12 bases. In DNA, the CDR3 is TGCGCCAGCAGCCTGGGGGCGCGGGGGGCCAACGTCCTGACTTTC. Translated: CASSLGARGANVLTF.

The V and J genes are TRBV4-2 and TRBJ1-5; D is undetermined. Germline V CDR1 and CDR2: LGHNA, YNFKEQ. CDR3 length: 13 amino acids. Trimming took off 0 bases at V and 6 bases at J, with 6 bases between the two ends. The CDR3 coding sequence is TGTGCCAGCAGCCAAGATAACATTCAGCCCCAGCATTTT. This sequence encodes CASSQDNIQPQHF.

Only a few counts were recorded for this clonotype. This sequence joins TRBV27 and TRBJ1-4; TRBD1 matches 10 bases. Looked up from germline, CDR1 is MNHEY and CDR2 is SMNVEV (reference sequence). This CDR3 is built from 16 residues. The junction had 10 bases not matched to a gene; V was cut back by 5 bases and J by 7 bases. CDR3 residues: CASSPHPGQGFEKLFF. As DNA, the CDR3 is TGTGCCAGCAGTCCTCATCCGGGACAGGGGTTTGAAAAACTGTTTTTT. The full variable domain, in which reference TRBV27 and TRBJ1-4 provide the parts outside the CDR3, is EAQVTQNPRYLITVTGKKLTVTCSQNMNHEYMSWYRQDPGLGLRQIYYSMNVEVTDKGDVPEGYKVSRKEKRNFPLILESPSPNQTSLYFCASSPHPGQGFEKLFFGSGTQLSVL.